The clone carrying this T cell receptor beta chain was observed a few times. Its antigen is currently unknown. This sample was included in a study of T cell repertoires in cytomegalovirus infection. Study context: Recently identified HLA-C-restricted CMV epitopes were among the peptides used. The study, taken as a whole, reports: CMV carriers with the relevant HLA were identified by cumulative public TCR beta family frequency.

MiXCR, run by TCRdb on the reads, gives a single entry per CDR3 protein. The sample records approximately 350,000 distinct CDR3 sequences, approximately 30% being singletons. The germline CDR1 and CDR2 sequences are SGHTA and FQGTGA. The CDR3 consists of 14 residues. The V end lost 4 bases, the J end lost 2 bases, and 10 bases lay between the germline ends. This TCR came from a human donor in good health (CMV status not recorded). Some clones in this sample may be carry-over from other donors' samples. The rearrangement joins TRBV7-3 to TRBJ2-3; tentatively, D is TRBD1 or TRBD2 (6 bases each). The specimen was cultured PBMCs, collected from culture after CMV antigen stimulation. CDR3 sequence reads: CASSWGANTDTQYF. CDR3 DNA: TGTGCCAGCAGCTGGGGGGCTAACACAGATACGCAGTATTTT.